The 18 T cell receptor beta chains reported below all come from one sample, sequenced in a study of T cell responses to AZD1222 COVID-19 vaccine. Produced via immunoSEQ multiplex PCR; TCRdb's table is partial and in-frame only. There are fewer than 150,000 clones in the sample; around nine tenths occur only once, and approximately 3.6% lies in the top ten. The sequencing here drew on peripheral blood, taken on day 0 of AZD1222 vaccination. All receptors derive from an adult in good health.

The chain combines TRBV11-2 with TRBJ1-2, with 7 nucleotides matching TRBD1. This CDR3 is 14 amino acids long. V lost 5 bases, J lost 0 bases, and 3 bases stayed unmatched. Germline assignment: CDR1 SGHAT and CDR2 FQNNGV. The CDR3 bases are TGTGCCAGCAGCCGGGACAGCTCTAACTATGGCTACACCTTC. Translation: CASSRDSSNYGYTF.

CDR3 sequence: CASRLGAGVYNEQFF. DNA of the CDR3: TGTGCCAGCAGGTTGGGGGCGGGAGTTTACAATGAGCAGTTCTTC. This chain uses TRBV6-5 with TRBJ2-1; D possibly corresponds to TRBD2 (7 bases). Germline V gene lookup returns CDR1 MNHEY and CDR2 SVGAGI. The CDR3 sequence is 15 residues long. With 6 bases removed from V and 4 bases from J, the gap between germline ends came to 16 bases.

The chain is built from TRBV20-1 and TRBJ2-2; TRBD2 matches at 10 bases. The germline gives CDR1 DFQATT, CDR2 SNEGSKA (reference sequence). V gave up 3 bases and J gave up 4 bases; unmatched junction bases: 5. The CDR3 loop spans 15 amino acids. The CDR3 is CSASRAGGPTGELFF. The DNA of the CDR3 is TGCAGTGCTAGTCGAGCGGGAGGGCCCACCGGGGAGCTGTTTTTT.

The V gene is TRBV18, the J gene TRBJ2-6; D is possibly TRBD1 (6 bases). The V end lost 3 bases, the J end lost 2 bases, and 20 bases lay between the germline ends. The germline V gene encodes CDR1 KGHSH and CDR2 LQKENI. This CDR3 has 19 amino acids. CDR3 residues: CASSPALAGDRPGANVLTF. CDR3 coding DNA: TGTGCCAGCTCACCCGCACTTGCAGGGGATCGGCCTGGGGCCAACGTCCTGACTTTC.

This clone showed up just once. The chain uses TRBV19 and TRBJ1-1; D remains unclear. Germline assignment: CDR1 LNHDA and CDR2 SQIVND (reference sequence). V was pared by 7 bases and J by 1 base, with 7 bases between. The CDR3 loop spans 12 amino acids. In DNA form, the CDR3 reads TGTGCCAGTATCGGGGAGAACACTGAAGCTTTCTTT. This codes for CASIGENTEAFF.

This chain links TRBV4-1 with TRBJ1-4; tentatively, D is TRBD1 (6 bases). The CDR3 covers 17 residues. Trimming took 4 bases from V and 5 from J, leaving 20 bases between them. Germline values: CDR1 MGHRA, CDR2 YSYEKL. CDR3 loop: CASSPLSSGQLNEKLFF. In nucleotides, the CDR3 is TGCGCCAGCAGCCCACTATCTTCCGGACAGCTGAATGAAAAACTGTTTTTT.

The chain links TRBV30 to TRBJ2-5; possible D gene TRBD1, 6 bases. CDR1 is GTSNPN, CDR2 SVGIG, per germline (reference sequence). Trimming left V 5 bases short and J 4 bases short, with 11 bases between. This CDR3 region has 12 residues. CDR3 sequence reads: CAWFSRGETQYF. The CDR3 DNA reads TGTGCCTGGTTCTCCAGGGGAGAGACCCAGTACTTC.

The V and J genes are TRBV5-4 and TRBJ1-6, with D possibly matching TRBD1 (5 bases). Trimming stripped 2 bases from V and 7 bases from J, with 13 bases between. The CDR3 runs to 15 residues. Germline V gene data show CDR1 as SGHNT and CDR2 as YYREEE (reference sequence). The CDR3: CASSLPAGLNSPLHF. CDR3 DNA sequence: TGTGCCAGCAGCTTACCGGCAGGGCTGAATTCACCCCTCCACTTT.

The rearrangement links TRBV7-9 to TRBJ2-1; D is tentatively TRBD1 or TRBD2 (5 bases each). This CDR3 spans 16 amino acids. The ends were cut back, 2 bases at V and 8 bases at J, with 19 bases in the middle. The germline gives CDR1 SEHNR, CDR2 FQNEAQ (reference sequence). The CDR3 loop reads CASSLLRGTGGYEQFF. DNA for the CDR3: TGTGCCAGCAGCTTACTGCGAGGGACCGGTGGGTATGAGCAGTTCTTC.

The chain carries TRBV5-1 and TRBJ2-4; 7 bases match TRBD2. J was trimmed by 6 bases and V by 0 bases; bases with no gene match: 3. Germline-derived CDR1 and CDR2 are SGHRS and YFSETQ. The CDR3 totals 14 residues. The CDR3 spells CASSLEGGVNIQYF. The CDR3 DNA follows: TGCGCCAGCAGCTTGGAGGGAGGGGTAAACATTCAGTACTTC.

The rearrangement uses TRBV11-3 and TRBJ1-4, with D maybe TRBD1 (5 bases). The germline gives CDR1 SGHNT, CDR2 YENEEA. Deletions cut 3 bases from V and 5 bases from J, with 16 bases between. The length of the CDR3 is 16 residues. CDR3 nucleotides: TGTGCCAGCAGCTTTGGGGTAGGGGCCGACAATGAAAAACTGTTTTTT. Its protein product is CASSFGVGADNEKLFF.

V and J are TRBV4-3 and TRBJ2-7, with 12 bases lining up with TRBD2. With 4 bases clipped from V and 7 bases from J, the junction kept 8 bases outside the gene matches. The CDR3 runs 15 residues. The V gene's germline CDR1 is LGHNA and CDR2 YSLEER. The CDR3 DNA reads TGCGCCAGCAGCCGCCAGACTAGCGGGGGTGGTGAGCAGTACTTC. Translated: CASSRQTSGGGEQYF.

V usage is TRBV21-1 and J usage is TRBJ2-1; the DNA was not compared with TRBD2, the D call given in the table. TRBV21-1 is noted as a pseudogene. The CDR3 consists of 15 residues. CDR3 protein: CASSKAREGENEQFF. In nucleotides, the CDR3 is TGTGCCAGCAGCAAAGCAAGGGAGGGAGAGAATGAGCAGTTCTTC.

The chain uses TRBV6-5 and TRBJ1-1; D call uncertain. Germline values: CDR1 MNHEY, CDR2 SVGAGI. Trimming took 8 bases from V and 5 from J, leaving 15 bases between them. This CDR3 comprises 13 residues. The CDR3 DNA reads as TGTGCCAGCGCCTTTGGGCAGGTAACTGAAGCTTTCTTT. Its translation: CASAFGQVTEAFF.

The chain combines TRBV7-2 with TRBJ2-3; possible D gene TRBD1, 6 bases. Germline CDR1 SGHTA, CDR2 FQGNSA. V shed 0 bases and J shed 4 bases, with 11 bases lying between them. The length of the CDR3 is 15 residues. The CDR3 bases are TGTGCCAGCAGCTTAGCGGGGGCCGGGGCAGATACGCAGTATTTT. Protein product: CASSLAGAGADTQYF.

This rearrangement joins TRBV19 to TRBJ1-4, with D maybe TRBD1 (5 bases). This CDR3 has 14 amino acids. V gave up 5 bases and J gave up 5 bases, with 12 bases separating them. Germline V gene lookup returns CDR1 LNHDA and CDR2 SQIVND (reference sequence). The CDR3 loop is CASSWQGLNEKLFF. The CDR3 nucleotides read TGTGCCAGTAGTTGGCAGGGCCTCAATGAAAAACTGTTTTTT. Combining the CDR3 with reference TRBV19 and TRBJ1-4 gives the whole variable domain DGGITQSPKYLFRKEGQNVTLSCEQNLNHDAMYWYRQDPGQGLRLIYYSQIVNDFQKGDIAEGYSVSREKKESFPLTVTSAQKNPTAFYLCASSWQGLNEKLFFGSGTQLSVL.

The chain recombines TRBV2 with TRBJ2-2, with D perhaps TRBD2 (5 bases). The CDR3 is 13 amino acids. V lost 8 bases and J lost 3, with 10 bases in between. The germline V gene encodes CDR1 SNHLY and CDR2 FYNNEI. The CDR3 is CASGRGHTGELFF. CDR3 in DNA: TGTGCCAGCGGGAGAGGCCACACCGGGGAGCTGTTTTTT.

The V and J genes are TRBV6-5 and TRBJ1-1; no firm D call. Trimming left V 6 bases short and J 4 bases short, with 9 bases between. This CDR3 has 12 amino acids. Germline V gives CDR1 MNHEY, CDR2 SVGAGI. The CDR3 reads CASSLGITEAFF. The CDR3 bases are TGTGCCAGCAGCTTAGGTATCACTGAAGCTTTCTTT.